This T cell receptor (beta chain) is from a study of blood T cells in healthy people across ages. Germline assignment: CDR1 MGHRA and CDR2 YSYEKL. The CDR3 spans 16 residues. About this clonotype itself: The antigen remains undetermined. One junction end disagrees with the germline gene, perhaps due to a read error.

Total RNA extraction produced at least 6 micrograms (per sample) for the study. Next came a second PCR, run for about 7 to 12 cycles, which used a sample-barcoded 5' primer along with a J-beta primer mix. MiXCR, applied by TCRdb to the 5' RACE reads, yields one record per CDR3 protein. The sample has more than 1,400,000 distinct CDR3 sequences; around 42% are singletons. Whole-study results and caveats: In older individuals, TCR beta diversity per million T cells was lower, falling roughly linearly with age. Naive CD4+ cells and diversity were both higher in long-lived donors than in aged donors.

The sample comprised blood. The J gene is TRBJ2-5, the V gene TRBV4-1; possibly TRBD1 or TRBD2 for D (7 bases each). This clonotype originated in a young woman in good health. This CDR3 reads CASSQVYRGLKEIQYF. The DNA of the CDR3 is TGCGCCAGCAGCCAAGTATACAGGGGACTAAAAGAGATCCAGTACTTC.